This T cell receptor beta chain stems from a study of CD4 T cells in relation to SARS-CoV-2 and coronaviruses. The CDR3 is 15 residues long. V was shortened by 0 bases and J by 7 bases, with 13 bases between the two germline ends. Germline values: CDR1 SGDLS, CDR2 YYNGEE. The unexposed donors gave CD4+ T cells in 2011-2018, prior to COVID-19. CD4+ T cells were isolated from the cells after around 9 days of culture. Produced via immunoSEQ multiplex PCR; TCRdb's table is partial and in-frame only. The sample lists roughly 10,000 clones, around 80% seen once, with around 15% in the top ten. Points on this clone: No antigen is known for it.

The chain combines TRBV9 with TRBJ1-4; D possibly corresponds to TRBD1 (6 bases). The sample comprised CD4+ T cells from PBMCs, cultured in vitro. The sequence derives from a human donor in good health. In nucleotides, the CDR3 is TGTGCCAGCAGCGTAGGAGTCAGGGGAGGTGAAAAACTGTTTTTT. This encodes CASSVGVRGGEKLFF.